A selection of T cell receptor beta chains follows, all from one sample in a study of blood T cell repertoires in COVID-19. Clones were read by immunoSEQ multiplex PCR, and TCRdb kept only the in-frame ones, dropping some. The sample includes roughly 300,000 clones, about 93% of them seen just once. Specimen: peripheral blood. These receptors all stem from a woman in her 30s with COVID-19, enrolled during active disease. Both conserved end residues are part of each CDR3. The order of the fields is V gene, J gene, clone size, D gene, CDR3 DNA, CDR3 protein. A D gene is named only where the DNA matches it firmly. Not every row has a clone size; where given, it reads once, few, many or a size class.

TRBV30,TRBJ1-1,.,TRBD1,TGTGCCTGGCCCTTGACAGGGGTTGGGACTGAAGCTTTCTTT,CAWPLTGVGTEAFF
TRBV18,TRBJ1-1,.,.,TGTGCCAGCTCACCGGCAGGGTCTGAAGCTTTCTTT,CASSPAGSEAFF
TRBV18,TRBJ1-5,.,TRBD1,TGTGCCAGCTCACCGGGGTACTCAGGGGGGAATCAGCCCCAGCATTTT,CASSPGYSGGNQPQHF
TRBV7-2,TRBJ1-6,.,.,TGTGCCAGCAGCTTAGATAGCTCCTATAATTCACCCCTCCACTTT,CASSLDSSYNSPLHF
TRBV7-2,TRBJ1-3,.,.,TGTGCCAGCAGCTCAATGGGGGGGCGAGACACCATATATTTT,CASSSMGGRDTIYF
TRBV5-1,TRBJ2-1,.,.,TGCGCCAGCAGACCTAGCACCATTAGTAGTGAGCAGTTCTTC,CASRPSTISSEQFF
TRBV5-1,TRBJ1-1,.,TRBD1,TGCGCCAGCCAGGGGGCTTTCAACACTGAAGCTTTCTTT,CASQGAFNTEAFF
TRBV2,TRBJ2-3,once,.,TGTGCCAGCAGTCGGGACTTCTCTAGCACAGATACGCAGTATTTT,CASSRDFSSTDTQYF
TRBV28,TRBJ2-6,.,.,TGTGCCAGCAGTTTAGAAACAGGTAGTCCCTCTGGGGCCAACGTCCTGACTTTC,CASSLETGSPSGANVLTF
TRBV2,TRBJ1-2,.,.,TGTGCCAGCAGTGAAGTCTTCGGTAGCTATGGCTACACCTTC,CASSEVFGSYGYTF
TRBV9,TRBJ1-4,few,TRBD1,TGTGCCAGCAGCGCGGACAGGACAAATGAAAAACTGTTTTTT,CASSADRTNEKLFF
TRBV24-1,TRBJ2-6,.,.,TGTGCCACCAGTGATCCCAGGGGAGCTGGGGCCAACGTCCTGACTTTC,CATSDPRGAGANVLTF
TRBV19,TRBJ2-7,.,.,TGTGCCAGTAGTAGGGACAACTCCTACGAGCAGTACTTC,CASSRDNSYEQYF
TRBV25-1,TRBJ2-7,.,.,TGTGCCAGCAGTGAGACGGGGATTGGAAGGAACGAGCAGTACTTC,CASSETGIGRNEQYF
TRBV9,TRBJ2-1,.,TRBD1,TGTGCCAGCAGCGTTCCCCCAGGGCAGGGGGCCAATGAGCAGTTCTTC,CASSVPPGQGANEQFF
TRBV6-5,TRBJ2-6,.,.,TGTGCCAGCACAGGGATTGGGGCCAACGTCCTGACTTTC,CASTGIGANVLTF
TRBV30,TRBJ1-2,.,TRBD1,TGTGCCTATACCGGACAGGGCCCGGGCTACACCTTC,CAYTGQGPGYTF
TRBV2,TRBJ2-7,.,.,TGTGCCAGCAGTGCGGGGGAAATCTACGAGCAGTACTTC,CASSAGEIYEQYF
TRBV11-2,TRBJ1-2,.,.,TGTGCCAGCAGCTCTCCTGGGGCAGGAGCCTATGGCTACACCTTC,CASSSPGAGAYGYTF
TRBV11-2,TRBJ2-1,.,.,TGTGCCAGCAGCTTAACGCGGGACCTCGGTGAGCAGTTCTTC,CASSLTRDLGEQFF
TRBV7-6,TRBJ2-2,.,TRBD2,TGTGCCAGCAGCCTGGGGACTAGCGGGATGGAAGGGGAGCTGTTTTTT,CASSLGTSGMEGELFF
TRBV7-9,TRBJ2-2,.,.,TGTGCCAGCGGTCCCGGTTCAGCGATCACCGGGGAGCTGTTTTTT,CASGPGSAITGELFF
TRBV12-3/TRBV12-4,TRBJ2-7,.,.,TGTGCCAGCAGTTTCGGACAAACCTACGAGCAGTACTTC,CASSFGQTYEQYF
TRBV5-1,TRBJ1-1,.,.,TGCGCCAGCAGCCAGACATCGAACACTGAAGCTTTCTTT,CASSQTSNTEAFF
TRBV2,TRBJ1-1,once,.,TGTGCCAGCAGTGCACAGGGGAACACTGAAGCTTTCTTT,CASSAQGNTEAFF
TRBV4-1,TRBJ1-2,few,.,TGCGCCAGCAGCCAGGCGACAGAAAACTATGGCTACACCTTC,CASSQATENYGYTF
TRBV10-1,TRBJ2-5,.,.,TGCGCCAGCAGTGAAGGGGGACAAGCCCAAGAGACCCAGTACTTC,CASSEGGQAQETQYF
TRBV5-4,TRBJ2-1,.,TRBD2,TGTGCCAGCAGTCGTGTCGGGACTAGTCGGTACAATGAGCAGTTCTTC,CASSRVGTSRYNEQFF
TRBV14,TRBJ2-5,.,.,TGTGCCAGCAGCCAAGATTATCGGGGTGGGGAGACCCAGTACTTC,CASSQDYRGGETQYF
TRBV11-2,TRBJ1-2,.,TRBD1,TGTGCCAGCAGCCATGGGACAGCCTATGGCTACACCTTC,CASSHGTAYGYTF